This TCR beta chain was captured by sequencing in a study of T cells in tuberculosis. The sample's time point: new active TB diagnosis, blood taken before or within 7 days of starting treatment. Profiling relied on immunoSEQ multiplex PCR, and the TCRdb table lists in-frame clones only, not all of them. The sample shows roughly 35,000 clones, around 92% of them seen only once. CDR1 LGHNA and CDR2 YNFKEQ come from the germline V gene. With 1 base removed from V and 4 bases from J, the gap between germline ends came to 13 bases. CDR3 length: 15 amino acids. This sequence originates from an adult with tuberculosis. Some clones in this sample may be carry-over from other donors' samples. Sequencing was performed on PBMCs, taken at tuberculosis diagnosis. The rearrangement links TRBV4-2 to TRBJ1-1, with a tentative D call TRBD1 (6 bases). The CDR3 spells CASSQVTGLGTEAFF. The CDR3 bases are TGTGCCAGCAGCCAAGTTACAGGGCTGGGCACTGAAGCTTTCTTT.